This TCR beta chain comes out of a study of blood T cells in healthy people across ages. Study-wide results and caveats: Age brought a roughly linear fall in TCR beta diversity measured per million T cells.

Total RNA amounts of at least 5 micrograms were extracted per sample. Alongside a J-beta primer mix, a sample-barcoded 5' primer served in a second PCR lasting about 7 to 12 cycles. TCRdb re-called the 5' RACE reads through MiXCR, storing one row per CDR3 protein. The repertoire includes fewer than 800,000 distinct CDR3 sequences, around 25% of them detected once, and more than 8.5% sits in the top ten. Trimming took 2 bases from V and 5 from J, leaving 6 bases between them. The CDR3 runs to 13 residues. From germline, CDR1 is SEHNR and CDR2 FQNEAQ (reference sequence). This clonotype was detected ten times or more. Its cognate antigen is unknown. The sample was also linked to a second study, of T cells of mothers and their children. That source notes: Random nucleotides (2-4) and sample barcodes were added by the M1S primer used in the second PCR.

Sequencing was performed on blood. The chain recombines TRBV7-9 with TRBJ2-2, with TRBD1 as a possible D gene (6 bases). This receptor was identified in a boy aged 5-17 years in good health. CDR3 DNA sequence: TGTGCCAGCAGCTTACAGGGGACCGGGGAGCTGTTTTTT. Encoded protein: CASSLQGTGELFF. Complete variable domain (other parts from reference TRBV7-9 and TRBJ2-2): DTGVSQNPRHKITKRGQNVTFRCDPISEHNRLYWYRQTLGQGPEFLTYFQNEAQLEKSRLLSDRFSAERPKGSFSTLEIQRTEQGDSAMYLCASSLQGTGELFFGEGSRLTVL.